The 14 T cell receptor beta chains below all came from one sample that was sequenced in a study of CD4 T cells in relation to SARS-CoV-2 and coronaviruses. Unexposed donor CD4+ T cells date from about 2011-2018, before the COVID-19 pandemic. After 10 to 11 days of culture, CD4+ T cells were isolated. What these receptors recognize is not known. Sequencing was performed with immunoSEQ multiplex PCR; in TCRdb, only in-frame clones are kept and a portion is missing. The table lists 15,000 to 20,000 clones, approximately 80% of them singletons. The sample consisted of CD4+ T cells from PBMCs, cultured in vitro. The receptors come from a human donor in good health.

This rearrangement joins TRBV9 to TRBJ2-7; D unresolved. This CDR3 is built from 15 residues. Between the trimmed V and J ends, which lost 4 bases and 2 bases, there was a span of 16 bases. Germline CDR1 and CDR2: SGDLS and YYNGEE. DNA of the CDR3: TGTGCCAGCAGCCCAAGGGTAGTTGGGGCCTACGAGCAGTACTTC. Translation gives CASSPRVVGAYEQYF.

This chain links TRBV5-4 with TRBJ2-7, with 8 nucleotides matching TRBD2. The CDR3 totals 16 residues. V trimming: 0 bases; J trimming: 0 bases; junction bases outside the gene matches: 5. Germline V gene sequence: CDR1 SGHNT, CDR2 YYREEE (reference sequence). In nucleotides, the CDR3 is TGTGCCAGCAGCTTGGGGCACAGCGGGAGCTCCTACGAGCAGTACTTC. It translates to CASSLGHSGSSYEQYF.

J is TRBJ2-3 and V is TRBV7-3; tentatively, D is TRBD1 (6 bases). Per the germline V gene, CDR1 is SGHTA and CDR2 is FQGTGA. The CDR3 length is 19 residues. V lost 1 base and J 1 base, leaving 21 bases between the germline ends. The CDR3: CASSLNAESWGRGTDTQYF. Here the CDR3 DNA reads TGTGCCAGCAGCTTAAACGCGGAGTCTTGGGGGCGCGGCACAGATACGCAGTATTTT. Complete variable domain (other parts from reference TRBV7-3 and TRBJ2-3): GAGVSQTPSNKVTEKGKYVELRCDPISGHTALYWYRQSLGQGPEFLIYFQGTGAADDSGLPNDRFFAVRPEGSVSTLKIQRTERGDSAVYLCASSLNAESWGRGTDTQYFGPGTRLTVL.

The chain employs TRBV25-1 and TRBJ2-3; D could derive from TRBD1 or TRBD2 (6 bases each). Germline CDR1 reads MGHDK; CDR2 reads SYGVNS. Trimming cost V 0 bases and J 7 bases, with 14 bases left between them. The CDR3 sequence is 15 residues long. The CDR3 DNA reads TGTGCCAGCAGTGAATATGAGGGGGGATGGAATACGCAGTATTTT. Protein sequence: CASSEYEGGWNTQYF.

This chain connects TRBV5-1 to TRBJ1-6; 8 nucleotides align to TRBD1. V shed 5 bases, J shed 7 bases, and the junction held 8 bases outside the gene matches. The CDR3 contains 15 residues. The germline V gene has CDR1 SGHRS and CDR2 YFSETQ. The CDR3 DNA is TGCGCCAGCAGAGGGACGACAGGGGTAAATTCACCCCTCCACTTT. Translation: CASRGTTGVNSPLHF.

The chain is built from TRBV10-3 and TRBJ2-4, with D uncertain. Trimming shortened V by 10 bases and J by 5 bases, and 9 bases separated the two germline ends. This CDR3 region has 11 residues. Germline assignment: CDR1 ENHRY and CDR2 SYGVKD. This chain's CDR3 is CATAEENIQYF. The CDR3 DNA reads as TGTGCCACCGCAGAGGAAAACATTCAGTACTTC.

The chain joins TRBV19 to TRBJ2-3; tentatively, D is TRBD1 or TRBD2 (5 bases each). The CDR3 totals 13 residues. V lost 5 bases, J lost 5 bases, and 11 bases lay in between. Germline assignment: CDR1 LNHDA and CDR2 SQIVND (reference sequence). The CDR3 sequence is CASSRGEIDTQYF. The CDR3 nucleotides are TGTGCCAGTAGTCGAGGGGAGATAGATACGCAGTATTTT.

V is TRBV7-9 and J is TRBJ2-1; D is possibly TRBD2 (6 bases). Germline-derived CDR1 and CDR2 are SEHNR and FQNEAQ (reference sequence). CDR3 length equals 12 residues. V was pared by 5 bases and J by 5 bases, with 7 bases between. This CDR3 reads CASSGGNNEQFF. CDR3 coding DNA: TGTGCCAGCAGCGGAGGGAACAATGAGCAGTTCTTC. Supplemented by reference TRBV7-9 and TRBJ2-1, the full variable domain reads DTGVSQNPRHKITKRGQNVTFRCDPISEHNRLYWYRQTLGQGPEFLTYFQNEAQLEKSRLLSDRFSAERPKGSFSTLEIQRTEQGDSAMYLCASSGGNNEQFFGPGTRLTVL.

The CDR3 bases are TGTGCCAGCAGTCGCGGGAGGGCCAGGGAGCAGTACTTC. Residues: CASSRGRAREQYF. This chain connects TRBV5-6 to TRBJ2-7; 9 bases are shared with TRBD2. This CDR3 region has 13 residues. J gave up 7 bases and V 5 bases, and 7 bases lay outside the gene matches. Germline V gives CDR1 SGHDT, CDR2 YYEEEE.

By share, this clone counts as medium-sized. The V and J genes are TRBV29-1 and TRBJ1-2; a weak D match, TRBD1 (5 bases). Trimming removed 4 bases at V and 6 bases at J, with 18 bases between. The CDR3 contains 14 residues. CDR1 is SQVTM and CDR2 is ANQGSEA in the germline V gene. The CDR3, as DNA: TGCAGCGTTGGTATCGGGCAGGGAACAAATGGCTACACCTTC. Translating it yields CSVGIGQGTNGYTF.

The chain recombines TRBV29-1 with TRBJ2-5; tentative D call: TRBD1 (8 bases). This CDR3 has 12 amino acids. Trimming shortened V by 7 bases and J by 5 bases, and 14 bases separated the two germline ends. In germline, CDR1 is SQVTM, CDR2 ANQGSEA. The CDR3 bases are TGCAGCGCCGGACAGGGAGGGGAGACCCAGTACTTC. Amino acid sequence: CSAGQGGETQYF.

This sequence joins TRBV18 and TRBJ2-1; 8 bases line up with TRBD2. Germline trimming cut 7 bases from V and 4 bases from J; bases unmatched to any gene: 9. The CDR3 is made up of 15 amino acids. Germline V CDR1 and CDR2: KGHSH, LQKENI. The CDR3 bases are TGTGCCAGCTACCAAGGTAGCGGGGTGTACAATGAGCAGTTCTTC. This codes for CASYQGSGVYNEQFF.

This clone was detected only once. This rearrangement joins TRBV24-1 to TRBJ1-2; weak D call: TRBD1 (5 bases). This CDR3 has 16 residues. Germline CDR1 KGHDR, CDR2 SFDVKD. Trimming removed 2 bases from V and 4 bases from J, with 16 bases in between. The CDR3 sequence: CATSDYRSPSGYGYTF. In nucleotides, the CDR3 is TGTGCCACCAGTGATTACAGGTCCCCCTCGGGCTATGGCTACACCTTC.

This chain joins TRBV6-6 and TRBJ2-7; 9 bases align to TRBD1. The V and J ends lost 4 bases and 0 bases, in that order; junction bases with no gene match: 7. The CDR3 contains 16 residues. Germline V gene lookup returns CDR1 MNHNY and CDR2 SVGAGI (reference sequence). CDR3 region: CASSFGQGFGSYEQYF. CDR3 sequence (DNA): TGTGCCAGCAGTTTCGGACAGGGGTTCGGCTCCTACGAGCAGTACTTC.